This TCR beta chain originates from a study of shared clonotypes between healthy human individuals. J was trimmed by 4 bases and V by 4 bases; bases with no gene match: 12. Looked up from germline, CDR1 is SEHNR and CDR2 is FQNEAQ (reference sequence). The CDR3 has 18 amino acids. Measured with immunoSEQ multiplex PCR; TCRdb has only the in-frame clones, and not every one. The repertoire includes roughly 1,500,000 clones, 98% of them detected once, and over 0.3% sits in the top ten. This receptor was identified in a man aged 25 to 40 in good health. The sequenced sample consisted of naive CD4+ T cells sorted from blood. As for subset: CD45RA+ positively selected. The rearrangement joins TRBV7-9 to TRBJ1-3, with 11 nucleotides matching TRBD1. CDR3 coding DNA: TGTGCCAGCAGCTATAGGACAGGGGGCAAAGAAGGAGGAAACACCATATATTTT. This encodes CASSYRTGGKEGGNTIYF.